This TCR beta chain was identified in a study of beta chain features in type 1 diabetes. After removal of 1 base from V and 5 bases from J, the junction contained 3 bases not matched to a gene. The CDR3 is 14 residues long. Germline CDR1 LNHNV, CDR2 YYDKDF (reference sequence). The sample holds a few counts of this clone. Of the isolated RNA, all was reverse transcribed, and so the sequenced material was expressed TCRB transcripts. Clones were read by immunoSEQ multiplex PCR, and TCRdb kept only the in-frame ones, dropping some. The sample lists under 400,000 clones; around 19% were seen once. The genes are TRBV15 and TRBJ2-7, with 9 bases matching TRBD1. The sequence derives from a woman under 30 in good health. Input material: naive CD4+ T cells from blood. CDR3: CATSRVQGADEQYF. CDR3 in DNA: TGTGCCACCAGCAGAGTACAGGGGGCGGACGAGCAGTACTTC.